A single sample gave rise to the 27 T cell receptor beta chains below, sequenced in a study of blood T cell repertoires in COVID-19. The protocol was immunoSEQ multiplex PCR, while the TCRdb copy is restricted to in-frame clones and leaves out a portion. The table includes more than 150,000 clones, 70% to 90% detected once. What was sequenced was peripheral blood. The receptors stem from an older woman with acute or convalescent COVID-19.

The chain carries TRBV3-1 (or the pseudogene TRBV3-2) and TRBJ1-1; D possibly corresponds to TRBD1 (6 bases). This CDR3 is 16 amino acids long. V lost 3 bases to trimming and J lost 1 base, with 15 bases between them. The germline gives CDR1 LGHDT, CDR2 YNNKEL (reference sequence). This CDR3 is CASSHYRGARNTEAFF. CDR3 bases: TGTGCCAGCAGCCACTATCGGGGGGCCAGGAACACTGAAGCTTTCTTT.

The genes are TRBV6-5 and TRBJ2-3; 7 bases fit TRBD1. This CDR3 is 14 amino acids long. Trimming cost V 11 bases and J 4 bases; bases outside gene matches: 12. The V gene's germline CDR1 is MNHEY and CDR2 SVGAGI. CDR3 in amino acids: CASRRGGEADTQYF. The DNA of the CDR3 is TGTGCCTCTCGGCGAGGGGGCGAGGCAGATACGCAGTATTTT.

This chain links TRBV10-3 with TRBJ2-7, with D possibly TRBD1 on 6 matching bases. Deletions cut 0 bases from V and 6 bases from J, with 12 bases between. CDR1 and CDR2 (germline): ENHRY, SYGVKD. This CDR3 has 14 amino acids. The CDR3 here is CAISESLDRREQYF. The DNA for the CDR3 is TGTGCCATCAGTGAGTCGCTGGACAGACGCGAGCAGTACTTC.

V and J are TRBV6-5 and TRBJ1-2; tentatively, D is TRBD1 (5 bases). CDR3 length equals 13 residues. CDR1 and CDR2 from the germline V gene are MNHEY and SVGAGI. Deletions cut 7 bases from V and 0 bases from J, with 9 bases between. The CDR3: CASTRASNYGYTF. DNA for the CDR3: TGTGCCAGCACCAGGGCCTCTAACTATGGCTACACCTTC.

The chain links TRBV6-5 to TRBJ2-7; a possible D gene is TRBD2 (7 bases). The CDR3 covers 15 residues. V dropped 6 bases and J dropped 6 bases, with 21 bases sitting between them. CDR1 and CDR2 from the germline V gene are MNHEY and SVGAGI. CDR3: CASRPRGAGRSEQYF. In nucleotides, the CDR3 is TGTGCCAGCAGACCACGGGGGGCCGGTCGGAGCGAGCAGTACTTC.

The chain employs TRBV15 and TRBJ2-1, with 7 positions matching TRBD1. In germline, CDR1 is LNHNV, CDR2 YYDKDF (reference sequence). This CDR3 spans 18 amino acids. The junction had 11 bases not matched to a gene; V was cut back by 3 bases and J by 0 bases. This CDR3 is CATSSDTGTAISYNEQFF. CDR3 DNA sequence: TGTGCCACCAGCAGCGATACCGGGACAGCTATCTCCTACAATGAGCAGTTCTTC.

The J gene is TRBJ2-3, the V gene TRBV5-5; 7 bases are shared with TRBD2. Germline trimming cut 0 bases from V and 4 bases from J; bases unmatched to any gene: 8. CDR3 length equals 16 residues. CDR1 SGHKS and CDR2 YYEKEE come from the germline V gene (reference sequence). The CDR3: CASSLVRGDHPDTQYF. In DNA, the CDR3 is TGTGCCAGCAGCTTGGTTCGGGGGGACCACCCAGATACGCAGTATTTT. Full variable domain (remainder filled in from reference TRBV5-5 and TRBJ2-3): DAGVTQSPTHLIKTRGQQVTLRCSPISGHKSVSWYQQVLGQGPQFIFQYYEKEERGRGNFPDRFSARQFPNYSSELNVNALLLGDSALYLCASSLVRGDHPDTQYFGPGTRLTVL.

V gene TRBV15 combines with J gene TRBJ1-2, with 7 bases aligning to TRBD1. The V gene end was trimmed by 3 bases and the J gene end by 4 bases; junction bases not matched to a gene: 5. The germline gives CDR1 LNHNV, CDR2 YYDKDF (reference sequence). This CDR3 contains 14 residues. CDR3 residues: CATSRGTGAYGYTF. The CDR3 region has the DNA TGTGCCACCAGCAGGGGTACAGGGGCCTATGGCTACACCTTC.

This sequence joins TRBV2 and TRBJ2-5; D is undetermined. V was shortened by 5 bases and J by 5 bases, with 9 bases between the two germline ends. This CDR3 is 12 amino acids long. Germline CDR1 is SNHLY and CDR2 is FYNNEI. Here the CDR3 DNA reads TGTGCCAGCAGTTGGAGCGCGGAGACCCAGTACTTC. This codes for CASSWSAETQYF.

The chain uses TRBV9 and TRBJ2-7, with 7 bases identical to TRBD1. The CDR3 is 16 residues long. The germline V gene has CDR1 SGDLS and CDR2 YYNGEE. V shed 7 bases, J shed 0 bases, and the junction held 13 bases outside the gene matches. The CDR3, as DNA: TGTGCCAGCCCCCCCGGACAGGATCGGATCTCCTACGAGCAGTACTTC. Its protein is CASPPGQDRISYEQYF. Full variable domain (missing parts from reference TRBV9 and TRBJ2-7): DSGVTQTPKHLITATGQRVTLRCSPRSGDLSVYWYQQSLDQGLQFLIQYYNGEERAKGNILERFSAQQFPDLHSELNLSSLELGDSALYFCASPPGQDRISYEQYFGPGTRLTVT.

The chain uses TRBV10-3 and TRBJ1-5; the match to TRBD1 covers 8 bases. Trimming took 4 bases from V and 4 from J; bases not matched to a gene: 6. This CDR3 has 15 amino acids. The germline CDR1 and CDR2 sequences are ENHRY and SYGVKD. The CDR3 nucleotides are TGTGCCATCAGTGCCGGGACAGGATCTAATCAGCCCCAGCATTTT. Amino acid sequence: CAISAGTGSNQPQHF.

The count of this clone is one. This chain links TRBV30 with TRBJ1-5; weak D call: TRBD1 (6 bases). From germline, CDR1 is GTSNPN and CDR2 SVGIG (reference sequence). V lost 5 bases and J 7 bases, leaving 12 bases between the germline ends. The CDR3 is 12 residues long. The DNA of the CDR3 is TGTGCCTGGGGAAGGGGGAGCCAGCCCCAGCATTTT. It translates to CAWGRGSQPQHF.

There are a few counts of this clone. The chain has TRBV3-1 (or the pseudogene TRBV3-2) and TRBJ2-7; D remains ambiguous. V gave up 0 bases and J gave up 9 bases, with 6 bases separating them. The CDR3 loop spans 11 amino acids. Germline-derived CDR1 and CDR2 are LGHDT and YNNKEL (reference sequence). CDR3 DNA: TGTGCCAGCAGCCAAGAGTATCTGCAGTACTTC. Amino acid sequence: CASSQEYLQYF.

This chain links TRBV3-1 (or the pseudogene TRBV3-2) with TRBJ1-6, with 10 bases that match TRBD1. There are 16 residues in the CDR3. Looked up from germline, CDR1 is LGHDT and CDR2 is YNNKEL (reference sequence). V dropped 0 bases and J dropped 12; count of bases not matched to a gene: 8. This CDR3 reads CASSQETPGQGLPLHF. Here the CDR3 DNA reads TGTGCCAGCAGCCAAGAGACCCCGGGACAGGGGTTACCCCTCCACTTT.

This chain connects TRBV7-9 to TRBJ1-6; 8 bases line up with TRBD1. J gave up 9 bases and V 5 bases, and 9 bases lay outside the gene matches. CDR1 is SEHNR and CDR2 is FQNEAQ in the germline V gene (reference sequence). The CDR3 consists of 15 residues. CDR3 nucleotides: TGTGCCAGCAGCATTTTGACAGGGGAAAGTTCACCCCTCCACTTT. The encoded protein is CASSILTGESSPLHF.

The CDR3 loop reads CASSQGTGANYGYTF. Written as DNA, the CDR3 is TGTGCCAGCAGCCAGGGGACAGGAGCTAACTATGGCTACACCTTC. The chain couples TRBV3-1 (or the pseudogene TRBV3-2) to TRBJ1-2, with TRBD1 matching 8 bases. Trimming removed 3 bases from V and 0 bases from J; junction bases left unmatched: 3. Per germline, CDR1 LGHDT and CDR2 YNNKEL (reference sequence). This CDR3 is built from 15 residues.

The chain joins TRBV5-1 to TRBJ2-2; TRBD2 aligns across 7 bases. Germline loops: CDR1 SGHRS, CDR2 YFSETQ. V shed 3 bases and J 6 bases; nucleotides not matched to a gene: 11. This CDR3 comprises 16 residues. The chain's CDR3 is CASSSGLVGVAGELFF. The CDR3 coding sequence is TGCGCCAGCAGCTCCGGACTAGTCGGCGTCGCCGGGGAGCTGTTTTTT.

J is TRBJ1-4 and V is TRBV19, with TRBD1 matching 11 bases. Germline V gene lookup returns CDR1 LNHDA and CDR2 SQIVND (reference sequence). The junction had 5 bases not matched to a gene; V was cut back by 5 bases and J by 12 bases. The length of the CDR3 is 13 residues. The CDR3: CASSPLDRGQLFF. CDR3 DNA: TGTGCCAGTAGTCCGTTGGACAGGGGGCAACTGTTTTTT.

In nucleotides, the CDR3 is TGCGCCAGCAGCCCCCGTTCCCAGGGCCAAGGCTACACCTTC. Amino acid sequence: CASSPRSQGQGYTF. The V call is TRBV5-1, the J call TRBJ1-2; tentative D call: TRBD1 (5 bases). Germline V gene lookup returns CDR1 SGHRS and CDR2 YFSETQ. The CDR3 runs 14 residues. Between the trimmed V and J ends, which lost 4 bases and 8 bases, there was a span of 18 bases.

The CDR3 bases are TGTGCCAGCAGCTTAGTTCCCGGGACAGTCGAGCAGTACTTC. This gives the protein CASSLVPGTVEQYF. This chain joins TRBV7-8 and TRBJ2-7, with 7 bases lining up with TRBD1. The CDR3 loop spans 14 amino acids. Germline assignment: CDR1 SGHVS and CDR2 FQNEAQ. V dropped 1 base and J dropped 6; count of bases not matched to a gene: 6.

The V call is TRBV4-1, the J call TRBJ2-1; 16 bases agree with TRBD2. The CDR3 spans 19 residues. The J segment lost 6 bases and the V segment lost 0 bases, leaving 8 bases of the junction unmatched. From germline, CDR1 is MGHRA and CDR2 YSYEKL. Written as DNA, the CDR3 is TGCGCCAGCAGCCAAGATAAGGGACTAGCGGGAGGGCGCGGCAATGAGCAGTTCTTC. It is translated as CASSQDKGLAGGRGNEQFF.

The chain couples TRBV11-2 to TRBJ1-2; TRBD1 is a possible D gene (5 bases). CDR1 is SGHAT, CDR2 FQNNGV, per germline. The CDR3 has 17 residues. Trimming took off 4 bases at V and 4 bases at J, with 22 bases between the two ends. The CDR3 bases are TGTGCCAGCAGCTCCTGGGGTGCCCCAGGGAGGGGCTATGGCTACACCTTC. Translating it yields CASSSWGAPGRGYGYTF. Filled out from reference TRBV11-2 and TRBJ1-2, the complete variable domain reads EAGVAQSPRYKIIEKRQSVAFWCNPISGHATLYWYQQILGQGPKLLIQFQNNGVVDDSQLPKDRFSAERLKGVDSTLKIQPAKLEDSAVYLCASSSWGAPGRGYGYTFGSGTRLTVV.

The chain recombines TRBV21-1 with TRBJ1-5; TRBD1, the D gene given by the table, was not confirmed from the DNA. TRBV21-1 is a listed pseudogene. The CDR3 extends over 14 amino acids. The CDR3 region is CARGQGNSNQPQHF. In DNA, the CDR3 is TGTGCCAGGGGACAGGGGAATAGCAATCAGCCCCAGCATTTT.

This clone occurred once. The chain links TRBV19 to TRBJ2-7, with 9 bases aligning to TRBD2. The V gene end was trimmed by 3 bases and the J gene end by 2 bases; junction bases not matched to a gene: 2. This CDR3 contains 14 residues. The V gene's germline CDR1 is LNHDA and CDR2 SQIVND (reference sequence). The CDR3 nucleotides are TGTGCCAGTAGTATGGCTAGCGGGACCTACGAGCAGTACTTC. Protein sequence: CASSMASGTYEQYF.

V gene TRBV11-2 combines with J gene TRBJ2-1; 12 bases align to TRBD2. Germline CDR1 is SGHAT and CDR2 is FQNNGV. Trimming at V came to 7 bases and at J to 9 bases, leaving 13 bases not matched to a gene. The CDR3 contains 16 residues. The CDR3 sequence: CASTPLDSSGRVEQFF. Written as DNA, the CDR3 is TGTGCCAGCACCCCTCTAGATTCTAGCGGGAGGGTTGAGCAGTTCTTC.

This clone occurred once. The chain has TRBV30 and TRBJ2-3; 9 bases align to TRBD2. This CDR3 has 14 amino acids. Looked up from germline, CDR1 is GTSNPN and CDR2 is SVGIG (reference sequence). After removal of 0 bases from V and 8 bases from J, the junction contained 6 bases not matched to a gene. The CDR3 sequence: CAWSVGGGAVTQYF. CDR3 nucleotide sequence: TGTGCCTGGAGTGTTGGCGGGGGGGCGGTTACGCAGTATTTT.

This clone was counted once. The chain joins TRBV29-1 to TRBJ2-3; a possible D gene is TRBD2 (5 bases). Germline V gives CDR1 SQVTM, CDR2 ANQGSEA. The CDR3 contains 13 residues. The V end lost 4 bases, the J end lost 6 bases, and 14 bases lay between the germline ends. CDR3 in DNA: TGCAGCGTTGTAGGGAGAGGTGCCGATACGCAGTATTTT. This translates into CSVVGRGADTQYF.